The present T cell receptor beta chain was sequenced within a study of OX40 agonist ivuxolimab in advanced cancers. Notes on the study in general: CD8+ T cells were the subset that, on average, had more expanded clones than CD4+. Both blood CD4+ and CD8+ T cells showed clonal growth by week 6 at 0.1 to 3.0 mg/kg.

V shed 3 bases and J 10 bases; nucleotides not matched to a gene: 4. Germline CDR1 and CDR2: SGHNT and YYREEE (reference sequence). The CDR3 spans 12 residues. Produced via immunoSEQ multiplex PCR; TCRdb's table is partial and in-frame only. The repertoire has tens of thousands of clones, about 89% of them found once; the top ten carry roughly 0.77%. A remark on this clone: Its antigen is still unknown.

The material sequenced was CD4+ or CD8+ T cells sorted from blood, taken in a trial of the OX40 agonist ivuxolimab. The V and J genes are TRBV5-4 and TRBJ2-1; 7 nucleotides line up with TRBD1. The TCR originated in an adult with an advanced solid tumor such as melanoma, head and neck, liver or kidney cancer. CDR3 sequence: CASSSDRDEQFF. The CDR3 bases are TGTGCCAGCAGCTCCGACAGGGACGAGCAGTTCTTC.